Below, 21 T cell receptor beta chains from the same sample are listed, as sequenced in a study of identical twins (dated by TCRdb to between 2015 and 2016). The method behind the library was 5' RACE. The listed sequencing device is Illumina HiSeq 2000. TCRdb itself trimmed the public reads at Q25 with fastp, ran MiXCR and retained productive beta chains. Here each entry gathers all rows of one CDR3 protein and keeps the most common genes and DNA. Counted in this sample were 520,000 or so distinct CDR3 sequences; roughly a fifth of them appeared once. The leading ten clones occupy 0.75% to 0.95% of the sample. The sample also formed part of further work on T cells expressing NK-cell markers.

The specimen was CD4+ T cells sorted from blood. The receptor set was obtained from a young woman in good health.

The chain joins TRBV2 to TRBJ2-1; D gene ambiguous. The CDR3 is made up of 13 amino acids. In germline, CDR1 is SNHLY, CDR2 FYNNEI. The germline V and J ends were trimmed by 6 bases and 4 bases, with 10 bases remaining between them. CDR3 residues: CASRRTDYNEQFF. Written as DNA, the CDR3 is TGTGCCAGCAGGAGGACGGATTACAATGAGCAGTTCTTC.

The rearrangement links TRBV9 to TRBJ2-1, with D possibly TRBD1 on 6 matching bases. CDR3 length: 16 residues. V lost 4 bases and J lost 6, with 20 bases in between. CDR1 and CDR2 from the germline V gene are SGDLS and YYNGEE. In nucleotides, the CDR3 is TGTGCCAGCAGCAGAGGGACGGGAAAGGACAGCAATGAGCAGTTCTTC. Translating it yields CASSRGTGKDSNEQFF.

This clonotype came up a few times. The V gene is TRBV20-1, the J gene TRBJ2-7, with 8 bases identical to TRBD1. The V gene end was trimmed by 5 bases and the J gene end by 2 bases; junction bases not matched to a gene: 8. Germline CDR1 and CDR2: DFQATT and SNEGSKA (reference sequence). The CDR3 runs 14 residues. CDR3 loop: CSAGRTGSAYEQYF. The CDR3 nucleotides read TGCAGTGCTGGAAGGACAGGGTCAGCCTACGAGCAGTACTTC.

This clonotype occurred many times. The chain couples TRBV29-1 to TRBJ1-4, with TRBD1 identical over 9 bases. CDR1 and CDR2 from the germline V gene are SQVTM and ANQGSEA. The V segment lost 6 bases and the J segment 8 bases; nucleotides outside the gene matches: 7. This CDR3 comprises 13 residues. The CDR3 spells CSVRDREAEKLFF. CDR3 coding DNA: TGCAGCGTGCGGGACAGGGAGGCCGAAAAACTGTTTTTT.

This clonotype appeared a few times. The V and J genes are TRBV12-3 or TRBV12-4 and TRBJ1-1; D unresolved. The CDR3 covers 14 residues. V was clipped by 7 bases and J by 2 bases, with 14 bases between them. The CDR3 sequence is CASTRRTQNTEAFF. CDR3 DNA sequence: TGTGCCAGCACTCGAAGGACTCAAAACACTGAAGCTTTCTTT.

This clonotype was observed a few times. The rearrangement uses TRBV20-1 and TRBJ2-7; D might be TRBD1 (6 bases). Germline CDR1 is DFQATT and CDR2 is SNEGSKA (reference sequence). V lost 0 bases, J lost 3 bases, and 15 bases lay in between. The CDR3 totals 15 residues. CDR3 coding DNA: TGCAGTGCTAGAGAGGTGGGCAGGGGACACTACGAGCAGTACTTC. Amino acids: CSAREVGRGHYEQYF.

This chain connects TRBV9 to TRBJ2-7; 8 positions agree with TRBD2. The junction had 11 bases not matched to a gene; V was cut back by 2 bases and J by 7 bases. The CDR3 has 15 residues. CDR1 and CDR2 (germline): SGDLS, YYNGEE. CDR3 DNA sequence: TGTGCCAGCAGCGTCGAAGCGGGGGTGGCCTGGGAGCAGTACTTC. Translation: CASSVEAGVAWEQYF.

V usage is TRBV6-5 and J usage is TRBJ2-2; the D is unclear. The CDR3 totals 14 residues. Germline-derived CDR1 and CDR2 are MNHEY and SVGAGI. Trimming took off 0 bases at V and 4 bases at J, with 6 bases between the two ends. The CDR3 DNA sequence: TGTGCCAGCAGTTACTCTGGACGCACCGGGGAGCTGTTTTTT. It is translated as CASSYSGRTGELFF.

V and J are TRBV6-2 or TRBV6-3 and TRBJ1-5; 7 bases are shared with TRBD1. Germline V gene sequence: CDR1 MNHEY, CDR2 SVGEGT. J gave up 5 bases and V 5 bases, and 6 bases lay outside the gene matches. The CDR3 contains 14 residues. The CDR3: CASSPPGQHQPQHF. As DNA, the CDR3 is TGTGCCAGCAGTCCTCCGGGACAGCATCAGCCCCAGCATTTT.

This clonotype was counted a few times. The rearrangement links TRBV6-5 to TRBJ1-2; D is possibly TRBD1 (5 bases). V was clipped by 8 bases and J by 6 bases, with 13 bases between them. Germline V lookup: CDR1 MNHEY, CDR2 SVGAGI. This CDR3 has 12 amino acids. CDR3 in DNA: TGTGCCAGCTTTTACACAGGCAATGGCTACACCTTC. This translates into CASFYTGNGYTF.

This clonotype was recorded at least ten times. This chain joins TRBV25-1 and TRBJ1-5; D not resolved. The CDR3 loop spans 14 amino acids. Germline CDR1 is MGHDK and CDR2 is SYGVNS. Trimming stripped 4 bases from V and 2 bases from J, with 9 bases between. In nucleotides, the CDR3 is TGTGCCAGCAGTGTCGATGGGGGCAATCAGCCCCAGCATTTT. This sequence encodes CASSVDGGNQPQHF.

The gene calls are TRBV7-2 and TRBJ1-6; D gene ambiguous. The CDR3 totals 13 residues. Germline assignment: CDR1 SGHTA and CDR2 FQGNSA. Trimming took off 6 bases at V and 10 bases at J, with 13 bases between the two ends. CDR3 coding DNA: TGTGCCAGCAGTCCCCGCCAGACCTCACCCCTCCACTTT. This encodes CASSPRQTSPLHF.

This clonotype was observed once. The gene calls are TRBV7-2 and TRBJ1-2; D possibly corresponds to TRBD1 (5 bases). The CDR3 is made up of 14 amino acids. With 5 bases removed from V and 4 bases from J, the gap between germline ends came to 14 bases. Germline V gene lookup returns CDR1 SGHTA and CDR2 FQGNSA. Here the CDR3 DNA reads TGTGCCAGCAGCAAAAGGGGCGGACGCTATGGCTACACCTTC. Its protein product is CASSKRGGRYGYTF.

The rearrangement uses TRBV5-1 and TRBJ1-1; perhaps TRBD1 as D (5 bases). CDR3 length equals 14 residues. CDR1 is SGHRS and CDR2 is YFSETQ in the germline V gene. The V and J ends lost 4 bases and 4 bases respectively, with 14 bases between them. CDR3 protein: CASSIDRGSTEAFF. The CDR3 DNA sequence: TGCGCCAGCAGCATAGACCGGGGGAGCACTGAAGCTTTCTTT.

The V and J genes are TRBV20-1 and TRBJ2-1, with 8 bases that match TRBD2. The germline CDR1 and CDR2 sequences are DFQATT and SNEGSKA (reference sequence). V was pared by 2 bases and J by 3 bases, with 3 bases of the junction left unmatched. The CDR3 has 14 residues. The CDR3 loop is CSARNREGYNEQFF. In DNA form, the CDR3 reads TGCAGTGCTAGAAACCGGGAGGGCTACAATGAGCAGTTCTTC.

The sample holds a few counts of this clonotype. The chain links TRBV27 to TRBJ2-7, with D maybe TRBD2 (5 bases). Germline CDR1 and CDR2: MNHEY and SMNVEV (reference sequence). V lost 3 bases to trimming and J lost 0 bases, with 12 bases between them. This CDR3 region has 15 residues. CDR3 residues: CASSFLGSGSYEQYF. CDR3 nucleotide sequence: TGTGCCAGCAGTTTCCTCGGAAGCGGCTCCTACGAGCAGTACTTC.

This clonotype has more than one count but fewer than ten. The chain has TRBV6-1 and TRBJ2-3; D is unresolved. Trimming cost V 3 bases and J 0 bases, with 10 bases left between them. The CDR3 is made up of 15 amino acids. The germline gives CDR1 MNHNS, CDR2 SASEGT. The CDR3 sequence: CASSDQWPSTDTQYF. In nucleotides, the CDR3 is TGTGCCAGCAGTGATCAGTGGCCTAGCACAGATACGCAGTATTTT.

V and J are TRBV6-2 or TRBV6-3 and TRBJ2-1, with unresolved D. Germline V gene data show CDR1 as MNHEY and CDR2 as SVGEGT. CDR3 length: 14 amino acids. Between the trimmed V and J ends, which lost 5 bases and 8 bases, there was a span of 16 bases. The CDR3 protein is CASSRRTTRDEQFF. The CDR3 nucleotides read TGTGCCAGCAGTCGACGGACCACCCGGGATGAGCAGTTCTTC.

This chain links TRBV29-1 with TRBJ2-6; weak D call: TRBD2 (6 bases). Germline V gene data show CDR1 as SQVTM and CDR2 as ANQGSEA. The CDR3 runs to 14 residues. The V end lost 6 bases, the J end lost 0 bases, and 9 bases lay between the germline ends. This CDR3 is CSVLGGSGANVLTF. As DNA, the CDR3 is TGCAGCGTACTGGGGGGCTCTGGGGCCAACGTCCTGACTTTC.

The chain combines TRBV5-1 with TRBJ2-1; weak D call: TRBD1 (6 bases). Germline assignment: CDR1 SGHRS and CDR2 YFSETQ. The ends were cut back, 4 bases at V and 7 bases at J, with 21 bases in the middle. CDR3 length: 16 amino acids. The DNA for the CDR3 is TGCGCCAGCAGCCCACGGTGGCAACAGGGTACGAATGAGCAGTTCTTC. Its translation: CASSPRWQQGTNEQFF.

Points on this clonotype: A junction boundary mismatches the germline segment, possibly from a read error. The genes are TRBV4-1 and TRBJ2-1, with D hard to call. Looked up from germline, CDR1 is MGHRA and CDR2 is YSYEKL. This CDR3 contains 14 residues. In DNA form, the CDR3 reads TGCGCCAGCAGCCCGGTCCGGGCCTACAGTGAGCAGTTCTTC. This sequence encodes CASSPVRAYSEQFF.